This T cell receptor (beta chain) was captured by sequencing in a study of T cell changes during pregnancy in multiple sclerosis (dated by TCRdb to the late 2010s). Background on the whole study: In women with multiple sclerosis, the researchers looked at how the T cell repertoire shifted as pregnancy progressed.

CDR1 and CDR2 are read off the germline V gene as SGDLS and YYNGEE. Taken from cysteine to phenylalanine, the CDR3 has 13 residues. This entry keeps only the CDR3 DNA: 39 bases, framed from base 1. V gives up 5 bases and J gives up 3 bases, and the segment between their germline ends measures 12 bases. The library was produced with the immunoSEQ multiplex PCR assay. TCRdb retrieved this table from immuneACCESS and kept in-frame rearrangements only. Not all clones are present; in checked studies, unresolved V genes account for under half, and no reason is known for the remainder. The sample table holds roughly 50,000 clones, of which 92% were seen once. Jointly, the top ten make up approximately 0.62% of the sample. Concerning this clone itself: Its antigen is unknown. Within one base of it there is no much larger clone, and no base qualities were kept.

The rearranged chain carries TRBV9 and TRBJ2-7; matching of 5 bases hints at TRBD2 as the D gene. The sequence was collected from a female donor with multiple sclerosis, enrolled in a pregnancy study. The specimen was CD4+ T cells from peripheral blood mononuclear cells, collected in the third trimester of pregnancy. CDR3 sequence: CASSEHGNYEQYF. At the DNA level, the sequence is TGTGCCAGCAGTGAACACGGGAACTACGAGCAGTACTTC. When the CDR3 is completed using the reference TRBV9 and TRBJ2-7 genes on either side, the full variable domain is DSGVTQTPKHLITATGQRVTLRCSPRSGDLSVYWYQQSLDQGLQFLIQYYNGEERAKGNILERFSAQQFPDLHSELNLSSLELGDSALYFCASSEHGNYEQYFGPGTRLTVT.